This record looks at one T cell receptor beta chain sequence and its context. What it recognizes is unknown. This sample is drawn from a study of T cell responses to AZD1222 COVID-19 vaccine. Background on the study: Pooling of second doses given at about 4 or about 12 weeks was done.

Sequencing was performed with immunoSEQ multiplex PCR; in TCRdb, only in-frame clones are kept and a portion is missing. The repertoire consists of 150,000 or so clones, with about nine tenths occurring once and the leading ten covering 5% to 6.5%. General study points: The span of vaccine-associated CD4 TCRs extended across spike, with dominance at 160-218 and 743-854. Baseline seropositivity characterized only a handful of AZD1222 recipients. The donors showed a predominance of white British ancestry and of females, with possible underestimation of clonal diversity.

This specimen was peripheral blood, taken on day 0 of AZD1222 vaccination. This receptor was taken from an adult in good health.

The CDR3 DNA sequence: TGTGCCAGCAGTCGCGACCCCTTTGGGTGGGACAATGAGCAGTTCTTC. It encodes CASSRDPFGWDNEQFF. The J gene is TRBJ2-1, the V gene TRBV3-1 (or the pseudogene TRBV3-2); D not certain. This CDR3 contains 16 residues. Germline lookup yields CDR1 LGHDT and CDR2 YNNKEL (reference sequence). V was shortened by 6 bases and J by 5 bases, with 20 bases between the two germline ends.